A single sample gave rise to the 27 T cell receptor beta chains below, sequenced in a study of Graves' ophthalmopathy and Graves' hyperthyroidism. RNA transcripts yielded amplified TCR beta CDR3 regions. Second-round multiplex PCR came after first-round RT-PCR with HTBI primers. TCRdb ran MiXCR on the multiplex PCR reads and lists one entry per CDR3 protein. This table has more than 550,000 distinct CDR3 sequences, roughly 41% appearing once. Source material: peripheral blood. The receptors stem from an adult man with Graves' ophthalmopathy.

In DNA form, the CDR3 reads TGTGCCAGCAGTTTCACCGGGACAGGGAGGACTGAAGCTTTCTTT. Its protein product is CASSFTGTGRTEAFF. The V call is TRBV6-5, the J call TRBJ1-1; 9 bases map to TRBD1. This CDR3 is 15 amino acids long. CDR1 is MNHEY and CDR2 is SVGAGI in the germline V gene. The V and J ends lost 4 bases and 5 bases, in that order; junction bases with no gene match: 8.

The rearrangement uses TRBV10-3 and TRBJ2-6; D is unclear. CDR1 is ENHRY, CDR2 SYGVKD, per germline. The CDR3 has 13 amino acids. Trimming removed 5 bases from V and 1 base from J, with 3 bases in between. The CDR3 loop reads CAISKSGANVLTF. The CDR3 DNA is TGTGCCATCAGTAAATCTGGGGCCAACGTCCTGACTTTC.

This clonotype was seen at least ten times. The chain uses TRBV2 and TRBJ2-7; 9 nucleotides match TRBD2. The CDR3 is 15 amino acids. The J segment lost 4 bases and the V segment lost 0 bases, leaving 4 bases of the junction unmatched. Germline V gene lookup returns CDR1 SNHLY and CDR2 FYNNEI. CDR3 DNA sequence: TGTGCCAGCAGTGAAGCTAGCGGGAGACAATACGAGCAGTACTTC. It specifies CASSEASGRQYEQYF.

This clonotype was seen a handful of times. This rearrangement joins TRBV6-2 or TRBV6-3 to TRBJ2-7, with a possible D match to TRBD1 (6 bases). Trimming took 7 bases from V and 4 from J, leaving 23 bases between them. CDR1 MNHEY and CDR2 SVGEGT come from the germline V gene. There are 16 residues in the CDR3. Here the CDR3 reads CASTNPAGTMSYEQYF. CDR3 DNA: TGTGCCAGCACCAACCCCGCCGGGACAATGTCTTACGAGCAGTACTTC.

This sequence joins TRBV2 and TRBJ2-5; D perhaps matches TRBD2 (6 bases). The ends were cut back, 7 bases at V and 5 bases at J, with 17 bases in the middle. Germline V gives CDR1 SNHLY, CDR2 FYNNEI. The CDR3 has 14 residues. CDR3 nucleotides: TGTGCCAGCAAAGAGGCGGGAATGGGGGAGACCCAGTACTTC. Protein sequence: CASKEAGMGETQYF.

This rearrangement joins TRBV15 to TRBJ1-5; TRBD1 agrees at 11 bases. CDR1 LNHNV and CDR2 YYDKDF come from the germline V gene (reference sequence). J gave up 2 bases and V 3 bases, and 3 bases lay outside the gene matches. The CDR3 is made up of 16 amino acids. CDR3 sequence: CATSRKGQGGNQPQHF. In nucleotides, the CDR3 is TGTGCCACCAGCAGGAAGGGACAGGGGGGCAATCAGCCCCAGCATTTT.

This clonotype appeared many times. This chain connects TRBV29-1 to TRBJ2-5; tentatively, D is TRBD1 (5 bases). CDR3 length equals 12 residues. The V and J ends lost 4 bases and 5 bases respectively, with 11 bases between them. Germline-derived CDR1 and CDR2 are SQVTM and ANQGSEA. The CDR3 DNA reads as TGCAGCGTTGGCAGGAAGGGGGAGACCCAGTACTTC. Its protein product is CSVGRKGETQYF. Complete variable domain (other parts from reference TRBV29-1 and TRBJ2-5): SAVISQKPSRDICQRGTSLTIQCQVDSQVTMMFWYRQQPGQSLTLIATANQGSEATYESGFVIDKFPISRPNLTFSTLTVSNMSPEDSSIYLCSVGRKGETQYFGPGTRLLVL.

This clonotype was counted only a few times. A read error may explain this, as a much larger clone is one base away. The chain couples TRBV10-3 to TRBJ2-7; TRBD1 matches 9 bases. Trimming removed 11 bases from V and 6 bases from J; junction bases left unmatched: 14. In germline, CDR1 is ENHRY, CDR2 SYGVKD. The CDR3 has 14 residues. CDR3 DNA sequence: TGTGCCGCCCACCGGGACAGGGAATCGTCCGAGCAGTACTTC. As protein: CAAHRDRESSEQYF.

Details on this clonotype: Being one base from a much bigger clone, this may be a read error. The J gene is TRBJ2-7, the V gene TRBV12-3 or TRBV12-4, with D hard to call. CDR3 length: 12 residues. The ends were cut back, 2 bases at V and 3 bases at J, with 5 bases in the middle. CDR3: CASSLFLYEQYF. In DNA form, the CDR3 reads TGTGCCAGCAGTTTATTCCTCTACGAGCAGTACTTC.

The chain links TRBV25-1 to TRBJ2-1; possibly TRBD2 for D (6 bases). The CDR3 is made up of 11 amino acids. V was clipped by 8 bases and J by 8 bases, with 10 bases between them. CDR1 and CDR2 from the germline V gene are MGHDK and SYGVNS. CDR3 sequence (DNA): TGTGCCAGCCGGACTATGGATGAGCAGTTCTTC. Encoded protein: CASRTMDEQFF.

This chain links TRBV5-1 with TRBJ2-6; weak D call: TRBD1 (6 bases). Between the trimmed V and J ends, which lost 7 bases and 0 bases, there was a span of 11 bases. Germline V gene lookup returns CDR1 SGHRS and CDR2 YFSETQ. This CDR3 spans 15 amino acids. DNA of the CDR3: TGCGCCAGCTTCCAGGGGAGCTCTGGGGCCAACGTCCTGACTTTC. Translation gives CASFQGSSGANVLTF.

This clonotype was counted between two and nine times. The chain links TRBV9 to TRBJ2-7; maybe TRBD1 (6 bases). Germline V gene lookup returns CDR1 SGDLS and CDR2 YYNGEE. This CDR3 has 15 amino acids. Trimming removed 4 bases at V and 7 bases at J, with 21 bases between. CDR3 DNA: TGTGCCAGCAGCCCGATTTTGGCAGGGGTTGGAGAGCAGTACTTC. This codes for CASSPILAGVGEQYF. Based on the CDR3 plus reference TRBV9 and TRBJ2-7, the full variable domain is DSGVTQTPKHLITATGQRVTLRCSPRSGDLSVYWYQQSLDQGLQFLIQYYNGEERAKGNILERFSAQQFPDLHSELNLSSLELGDSALYFCASSPILAGVGEQYFGPGTRLTVT.

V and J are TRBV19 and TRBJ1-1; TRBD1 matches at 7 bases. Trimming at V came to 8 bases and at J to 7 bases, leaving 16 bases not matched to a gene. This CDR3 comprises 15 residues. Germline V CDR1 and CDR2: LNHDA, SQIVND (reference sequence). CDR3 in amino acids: CASSDRDRLGIEAFF. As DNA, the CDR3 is TGTGCCAGTTCCGACCGGGACAGACTGGGAATTGAAGCTTTCTTT. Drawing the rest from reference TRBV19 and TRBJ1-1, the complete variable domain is DGGITQSPKYLFRKEGQNVTLSCEQNLNHDAMYWYRQDPGQGLRLIYYSQIVNDFQKGDIAEGYSVSREKKESFPLTVTSAQKNPTAFYLCASSDRDRLGIEAFFGQGTRLTVV.

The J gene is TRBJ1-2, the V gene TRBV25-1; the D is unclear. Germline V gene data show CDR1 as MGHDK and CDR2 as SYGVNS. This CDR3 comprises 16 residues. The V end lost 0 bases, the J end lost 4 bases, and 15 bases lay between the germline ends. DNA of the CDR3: TGTGCCAGCAGTGAATATACGGTGGAAGCCAGCTATGGCTACACCTTC. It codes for CASSEYTVEASYGYTF.

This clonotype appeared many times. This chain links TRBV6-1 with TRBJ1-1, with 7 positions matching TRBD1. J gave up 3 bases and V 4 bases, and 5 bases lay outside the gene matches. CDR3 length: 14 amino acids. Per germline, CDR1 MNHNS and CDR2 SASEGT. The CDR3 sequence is CASSVDRADTEAFF. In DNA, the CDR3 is TGTGCCAGCAGTGTAGACAGGGCGGACACTGAAGCTTTCTTT.

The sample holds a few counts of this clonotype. The CDR3 DNA reads TGTGCCAGCAGCAAAGGACAGGGTGGTAGTGAAGCTTTCTTT. Translating it yields CASSKGQGGSEAFF. This chain joins TRBV3-1 and TRBJ1-1, with 8 bases lining up with TRBD1. Germline V gene data show CDR1 as LGHDT and CDR2 as YNNKEL (reference sequence). Losses at the gene ends were 5 bases for V and 7 bases for J; bases not matched to a gene: 9. The CDR3 runs 14 residues.

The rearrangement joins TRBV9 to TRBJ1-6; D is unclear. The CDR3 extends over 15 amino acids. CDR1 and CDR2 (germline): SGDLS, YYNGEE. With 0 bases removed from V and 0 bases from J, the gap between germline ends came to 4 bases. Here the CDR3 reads CASSVVGSYNSPLHF. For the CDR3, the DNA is TGTGCCAGCAGCGTAGTAGGCTCCTATAATTCACCCCTCCACTTT.

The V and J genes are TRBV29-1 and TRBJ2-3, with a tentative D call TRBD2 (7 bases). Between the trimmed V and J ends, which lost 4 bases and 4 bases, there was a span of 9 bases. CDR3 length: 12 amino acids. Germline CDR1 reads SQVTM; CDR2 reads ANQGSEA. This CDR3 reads CSVGGGADTQYF. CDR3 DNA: TGCAGCGTTGGAGGGGGGGCAGATACGCAGTATTTT.

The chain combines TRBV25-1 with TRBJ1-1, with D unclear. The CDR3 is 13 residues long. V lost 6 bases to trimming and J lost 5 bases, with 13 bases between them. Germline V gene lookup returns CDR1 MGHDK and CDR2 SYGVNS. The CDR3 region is CASSLGIETEAFF. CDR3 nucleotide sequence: TGTGCCAGCAGCCTGGGGATTGAGACTGAAGCTTTCTTT.

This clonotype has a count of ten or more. Here the CDR3 DNA reads TGTGCCAGCAGTGGACGGACAGGGGAGGCGGATTCACCCCTCCACTTT. Translated: CASSGRTGEADSPLHF. This sequence joins TRBV2 and TRBJ1-6, with 9 bases matching TRBD1. V dropped 4 bases and J dropped 8; count of bases not matched to a gene: 9. Germline V gene sequence: CDR1 SNHLY, CDR2 FYNNEI. CDR3 length: 16 amino acids.

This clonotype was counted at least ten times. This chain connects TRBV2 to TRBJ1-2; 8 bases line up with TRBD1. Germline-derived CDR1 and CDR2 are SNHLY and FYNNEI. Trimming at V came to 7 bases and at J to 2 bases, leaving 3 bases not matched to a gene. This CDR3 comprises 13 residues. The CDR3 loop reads CASNRQGNYGYTF. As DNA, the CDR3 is TGTGCCAGCAACAGACAGGGGAACTATGGCTACACCTTC. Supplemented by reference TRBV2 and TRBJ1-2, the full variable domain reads EPEVTQTPSHQVTQMGQEVILRCVPISNHLYFYWYRQILGQKVEFLVSFYNNEISEKSEIFDDQFSVERPDGSNFTLKIRSTKLEDSAMYFCASNRQGNYGYTFGSGTRLTVV.

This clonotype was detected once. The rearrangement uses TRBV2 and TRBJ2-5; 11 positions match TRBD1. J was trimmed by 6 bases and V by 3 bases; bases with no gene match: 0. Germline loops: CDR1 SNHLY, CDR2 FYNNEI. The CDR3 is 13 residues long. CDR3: CASSEDRGQTQYF. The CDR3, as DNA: TGTGCCAGCAGTGAGGACAGGGGGCAGACCCAGTACTTC.

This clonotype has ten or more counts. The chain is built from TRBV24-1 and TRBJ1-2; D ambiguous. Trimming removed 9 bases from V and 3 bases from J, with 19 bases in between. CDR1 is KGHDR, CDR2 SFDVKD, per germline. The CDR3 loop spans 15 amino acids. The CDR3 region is CATPSDLTDHYGYTF. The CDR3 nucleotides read TGTGCCACCCCCTCGGATCTTACGGATCACTATGGCTACACCTTC.

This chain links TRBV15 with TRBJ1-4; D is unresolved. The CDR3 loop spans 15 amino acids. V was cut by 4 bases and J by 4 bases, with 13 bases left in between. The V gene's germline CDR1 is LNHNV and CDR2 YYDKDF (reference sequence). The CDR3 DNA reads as TGTGCCACCAGCATCCAGCGGGCTCTTAATGAAAAACTGTTTTTT. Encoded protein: CATSIQRALNEKLFF.

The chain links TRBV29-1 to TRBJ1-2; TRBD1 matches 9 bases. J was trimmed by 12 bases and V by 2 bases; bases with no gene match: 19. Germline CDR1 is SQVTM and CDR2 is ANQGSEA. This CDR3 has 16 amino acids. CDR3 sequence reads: CSVEFPTAGQGVRNTF. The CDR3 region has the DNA TGCAGCGTTGAATTCCCAACAGCGGGACAGGGTGTCCGGAACACCTTC. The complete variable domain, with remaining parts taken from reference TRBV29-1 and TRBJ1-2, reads SAVISQKPSRDICQRGTSLTIQCQVDSQVTMMFWYRQQPGQSLTLIATANQGSEATYESGFVIDKFPISRPNLTFSTLTVSNMSPEDSSIYLCSVEFPTAGQGVRNTFGSGTRLTVV.

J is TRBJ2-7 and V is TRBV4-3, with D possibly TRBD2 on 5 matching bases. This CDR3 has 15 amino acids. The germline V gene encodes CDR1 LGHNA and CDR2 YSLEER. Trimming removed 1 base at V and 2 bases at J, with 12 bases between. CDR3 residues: CASSQVASRAYEQYF. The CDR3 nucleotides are TGCGCCAGCAGCCAAGTGGCTAGCAGAGCCTACGAGCAGTACTTC.

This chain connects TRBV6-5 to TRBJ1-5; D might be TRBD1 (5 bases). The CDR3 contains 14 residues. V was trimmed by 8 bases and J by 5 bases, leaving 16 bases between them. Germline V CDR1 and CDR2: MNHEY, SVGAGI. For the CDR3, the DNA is TGTGCCAGCTGGGACGGGACGGCCTATCAGCCCCAGCATTTT. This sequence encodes CASWDGTAYQPQHF.